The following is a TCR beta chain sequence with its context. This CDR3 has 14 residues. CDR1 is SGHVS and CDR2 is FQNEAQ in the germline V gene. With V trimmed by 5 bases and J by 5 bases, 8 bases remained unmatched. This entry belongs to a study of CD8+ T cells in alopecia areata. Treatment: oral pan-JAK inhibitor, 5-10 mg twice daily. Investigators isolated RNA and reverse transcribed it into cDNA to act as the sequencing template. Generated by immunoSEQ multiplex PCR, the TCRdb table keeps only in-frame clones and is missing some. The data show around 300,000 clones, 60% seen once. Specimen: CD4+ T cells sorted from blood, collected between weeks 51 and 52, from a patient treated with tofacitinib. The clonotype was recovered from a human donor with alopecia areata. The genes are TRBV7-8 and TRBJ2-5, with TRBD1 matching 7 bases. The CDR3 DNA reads TGTGCCAGCAGCCAATCACAGGGGTGGGAGACCCAGTACTTC. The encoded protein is CASSQSQGWETQYF. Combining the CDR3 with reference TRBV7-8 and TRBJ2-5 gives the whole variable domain GAGVSQSPRYKVAKRGQDVALRCDPISGHVSLFWYQQALGQGPEFLTYFQNEAQLDKSGLPSDRFFAERPEGSVSTLKIQRTQQEDSAVYLCASSQSQGWETQYFGPGTRLLVL.